Presented here are 21 T cell receptor beta chains from one specimen sequenced in a study of cytomegalovirus exposure and HLA in healthy donors. The PCR made use of 60 Vbeta and 13 Jbeta primers. The assay was immunoSEQ multiplex PCR, and TCRdb's table has in-frame clones only and misses some. The top ten hold about 6.7% of the sample, which has about 130,000 clones, roughly 85% seen once. The sample comprised PBMCs. These receptors were obtained from a woman in her 30s in good health and CMV-seropositive.

The rearrangement joins TRBV5-1 to TRBJ2-5, with 7 bases aligning to TRBD1. The J call may be faulty, since TRBJ2-7 better matches the DNA end. The CDR3 covers 15 residues. Per the germline V gene, CDR1 is SGHRS and CDR2 is YFSETQ. This CDR3 is CASSPLDRLIGEQYF. The CDR3 DNA reads TGCGCCAGCAGCCCCCTGGACAGGCTAATTGGCGAGCAGTACTTC.

V and J are TRBV2 and TRBJ2-5, with TRBD2 identical over 15 bases. The CDR3 length is 16 residues. From germline, CDR1 is SNHLY and CDR2 FYNNEI. The ends lost 7 bases at V and 5 bases at J; junction bases unmatched: 8. The CDR3 DNA follows: TGTGCCAGCACCCGGACTAGCGGGAGGGTTAGCGAGACCCAGTACTTC. This gives the protein CASTRTSGRVSETQYF.

The chain recombines TRBV6-5 with TRBJ2-3; 11 positions match TRBD2. Trimming removed 3 bases from V and 3 bases from J; junction bases left unmatched: 5. The length of the CDR3 is 16 residues. The germline CDR1 and CDR2 sequences are MNHEY and SVGAGI. CDR3 DNA sequence: TGTGCCAGCAGTTATCTAGCGGGAGGAACTACAGATACGCAGTATTTT. Amino acid sequence: CASSYLAGGTTDTQYF.

This clone was found once. The rearrangement joins TRBV30 to TRBJ2-6; a possible D gene is TRBD1 (5 bases). This CDR3 is built from 14 residues. Between the trimmed V and J ends, which lost 5 bases and 2 bases, there was a span of 10 bases. Germline assignment: CDR1 GTSNPN and CDR2 SVGIG (reference sequence). The CDR3 DNA reads as TGTGCCTGGTCGGAAGGGGCTGGGGCCAACGTCCTGACTTTC. Its protein product is CAWSEGAGANVLTF.

The chain has TRBV2 and TRBJ2-7; possible D gene TRBD1, 7 bases. This CDR3 contains 12 residues. The V end lost 10 bases, the J end lost 10 bases, and 20 bases lay between the germline ends. Germline V lookup: CDR1 SNHLY, CDR2 FYNNEI. In nucleotides, the CDR3 is TGTGCCACCATGGAGGGGGCTTGGTCTCAGTACTTC. This sequence encodes CATMEGAWSQYF.

The chain combines TRBV30 with TRBJ2-1; 7 bases agree with TRBD1. V trimming: 4 bases; J trimming: 3 bases; junction bases outside the gene matches: 3. The CDR3 runs to 13 residues. Germline CDR1 and CDR2: GTSNPN and SVGIG (reference sequence). This CDR3 reads CAWKGAGYNEQFF. CDR3 DNA: TGTGCCTGGAAGGGGGCGGGCTACAATGAGCAGTTCTTC.

This chain joins TRBV5-1 and TRBJ2-1, with 8 bases matching TRBD1. Germline V gene data show CDR1 as SGHRS and CDR2 as YFSETQ. With V trimmed by 5 bases and J by 4 bases, 8 bases remained unmatched. The CDR3 is 15 amino acids. The CDR3 DNA follows: TGCGCCAGCAGACGGCCGGGACAGGCTTACAATGAGCAGTTCTTC. Translated, it gives CASRRPGQAYNEQFF.

This chain connects TRBV30 to TRBJ1-5, with D possibly TRBD1 on 6 matching bases. The germline V gene has CDR1 GTSNPN and CDR2 SVGIG (reference sequence). Trimming shortened V by 5 bases and J by 4 bases, and 12 bases separated the two germline ends. This CDR3 has 13 residues. Here the CDR3 DNA reads TGTGCCTGGGATCAGGGGTATAATCAGCCCCAGCATTTT. As protein: CAWDQGYNQPQHF. Filled out from reference TRBV30 and TRBJ1-5, the complete variable domain reads SQTIHQWPATLVQPVGSPLSLECTVEGTSNPNLYWYRQAAGRGLQLLFYSVGIGQISSEVPQNLSASRPQDRQFILSSKKLLLSDSGFYLCAWDQGYNQPQHFGDGTRLSIL.

V and J are TRBV29-1 and TRBJ2-7, with a tentative D call TRBD1 (5 bases). V was cut by 0 bases and J by 1 base, with 13 bases left in between. Germline V CDR1 and CDR2: SQVTM, ANQGSEA. The CDR3 extends over 15 amino acids. CDR3: CSVEDVQGRSYEQYF. The CDR3 DNA reads TGCAGCGTTGAAGATGTGCAGGGTAGGTCCTACGAGCAGTACTTC.

This clone was recorded a few times. The chain joins TRBV7-9 to TRBJ1-5, with 10 nucleotides matching TRBD1. This CDR3 contains 13 residues. V was pared by 8 bases and J by 3 bases, with 1 base of the junction left unmatched. The V gene's germline CDR1 is SEHNR and CDR2 FQNEAQ (reference sequence). The CDR3 DNA follows: TGTGCCAGCGGGACAGGGGTCAATCAGCCCCAGCATTTT. Protein: CASGTGVNQPQHF.

This clone was detected once. V and J are TRBV2 and TRBJ1-2; 7 nucleotides line up with TRBD1. The CDR3 spans 11 residues. Germline V gene data show CDR1 as SNHLY and CDR2 as FYNNEI. The V gene end was trimmed by 8 bases and the J gene end by 8 bases; junction bases not matched to a gene: 5. In nucleotides, the CDR3 is TGTGCCAGCGTACAGGGGAGAGGCTACACCTTC. As protein: CASVQGRGYTF.

Only one count was recorded for this clone. V is TRBV28 and J is TRBJ2-3, with 8 positions matching TRBD1. V dropped 4 bases and J dropped 3; count of bases not matched to a gene: 6. Looked up from germline, CDR1 is MDHEN and CDR2 is SYDVKM. This CDR3 comprises 15 residues. CDR3 DNA: TGTGCCAGCAGTTCCACAGGGGGAACAACAGATACGCAGTATTTT. Its protein is CASSSTGGTTDTQYF.

The chain uses TRBV5-1 and TRBJ2-2; 13 positions agree with TRBD2. In germline, CDR1 is SGHRS, CDR2 YFSETQ. Germline trimming cut 2 bases from V and 7 bases from J; bases unmatched to any gene: 5. The CDR3 loop spans 16 amino acids. The CDR3 loop reads CASSFWTSGGGGELFF. CDR3 nucleotides: TGCGCCAGCAGCTTCTGGACTAGCGGGGGTGGCGGGGAGCTGTTTTTT.

CDR3 in amino acids: CASSTSGGNEQFF. The CDR3 DNA is TGTGCCAGCAGCACTAGCGGGGGCAATGAGCAGTTCTTC. This chain uses TRBV2 with TRBJ2-1, with 11 bases fitting TRBD2. The CDR3 loop spans 13 amino acids. Germline CDR1 and CDR2: SNHLY and FYNNEI. The J segment lost 6 bases and the V segment lost 6 bases, leaving 1 base of the junction unmatched.

This chain joins TRBV25-1 and TRBJ2-3; 10 bases match TRBD2. Germline V CDR1 and CDR2: MGHDK, SYGVNS. CDR3 length equals 16 residues. V trimming: 0 bases; J trimming: 4 bases; junction bases outside the gene matches: 4. CDR3 amino acids: CASSEYRAGGADTQYF. The CDR3 bases are TGTGCCAGCAGTGAATATCGAGCGGGGGGGGCAGATACGCAGTATTTT.

V gene TRBV5-1 combines with J gene TRBJ1-1; TRBD1 aligns across 9 bases. The CDR3 contains 14 residues. CDR1 is SGHRS and CDR2 is YFSETQ in the germline V gene. Trimming cost V 5 bases and J 1 base; bases outside gene matches: 3. The CDR3 DNA sequence: TGCGCCAGCAGAGGGACAGGGACGAACACTGAAGCTTTCTTT. Translation gives CASRGTGTNTEAFF. The complete variable domain, with remaining parts taken from reference TRBV5-1 and TRBJ1-1, reads KAGVTQTPRYLIKTRGQQVTLSCSPISGHRSVSWYQQTPGQGLQFLFEYFSETQRNKGNFPGRFSGRQFSNSRSEMNVSTLELGDSALYLCASRGTGTNTEAFFGQGTRLTVV.

This sequence joins TRBV5-1 and TRBJ2-1, with TRBD2 matching 7 bases. The CDR3 has 15 amino acids. Germline V gives CDR1 SGHRS, CDR2 YFSETQ. Trimming at V came to 1 base and at J to 3 bases, leaving 4 bases not matched to a gene. CDR3 region: CASSLFAGDYNEQFF. Written as DNA, the CDR3 is TGCGCCAGCAGCTTGTTTGCGGGAGACTACAATGAGCAGTTCTTC.

The chain uses TRBV6-1 and TRBJ2-5, with D possibly matching TRBD2 (5 bases). The CDR3 is 15 amino acids. V lost 6 bases and J 1 base, leaving 15 bases between the germline ends. CDR1 and CDR2 (germline): MNHNS, SASEGT. CDR3 DNA sequence: TGTGCCAGCAGCTACCTGGGGAGCGGCCAAGAGACCCAGTACTTC. It specifies CASSYLGSGQETQYF.

V is TRBV5-1 and J is TRBJ2-5, with 10 bases matching TRBD2. CDR3 size: 15 residues. The ends lost 3 bases at V and 5 bases at J; junction bases unmatched: 7. Germline-derived CDR1 and CDR2 are SGHRS and YFSETQ. This CDR3 is CASSSLAGNGETQYF. In DNA, the CDR3 is TGCGCCAGCAGCTCACTAGCGGGGAATGGGGAGACCCAGTACTTC.

The V and J genes are TRBV5-4 and TRBJ1-6; 7 bases map to TRBD1. CDR1 SGHNT and CDR2 YYREEE come from the germline V gene (reference sequence). V shed 5 bases and J 7 bases; nucleotides not matched to a gene: 6. This CDR3 has 14 residues. The CDR3 sequence: CASSQTGANSPLHF. In DNA, the CDR3 is TGTGCCAGCAGTCAAACAGGGGCCAATTCACCCCTCCACTTT.

The J gene is TRBJ2-7, the V gene TRBV15; 8 positions match TRBD1. The CDR3 loop spans 14 amino acids. The germline gives CDR1 LNHNV, CDR2 YYDKDF (reference sequence). J gave up 3 bases and V 2 bases, and 3 bases lay outside the gene matches. CDR3 bases: TGTGCCACCAGCAGACCCGGACAGGGCTACGAGCAGTACTTC. Encoded protein: CATSRPGQGYEQYF. The whole variable domain, remainder taken from reference TRBV15 and TRBJ2-7, is DAMVIQNPRYQVTQFGKPVTLSCSQTLNHNVMYWYQQKSSQAPKLLFHYYDKDFNNEADTPDNFQSRRPNTSFCFLDIRSPGLGDTAMYLCATSRPGQGYEQYFGPGTRLTVT.